The 17 T cell receptor beta chains listed next were all sequenced from one sample in a study of cytomegalovirus exposure and HLA in healthy donors. The PCR was carried out with 60 Vbeta primers and 13 Jbeta primers. Libraries were prepared by immunoSEQ multiplex PCR; TCRdb keeps only in-frame clonotypes and omits some of them. This sample carries some 200,000 clones, around 70% of them seen once, and the ten largest clones take 2.6%. The sequenced sample was PBMCs. The origin of the receptors is a middle-aged man in good health and CMV-seropositive.

This rearrangement joins TRBV5-1 to TRBJ2-3; no definite D call. Trimming took 0 bases from V and 2 from J, leaving 10 bases between them. Germline V gene sequence: CDR1 SGHRS, CDR2 YFSETQ. The CDR3 is 15 residues long. The CDR3 nucleotides read TGCGCCAGCAGCTTGGCTGGGCCGTTCACAGATACGCAGTATTTT. It codes for CASSLAGPFTDTQYF. Complete variable domain (other parts from reference TRBV5-1 and TRBJ2-3): KAGVTQTPRYLIKTRGQQVTLSCSPISGHRSVSWYQQTPGQGLQFLFEYFSETQRNKGNFPGRFSGRQFSNSRSEMNVSTLELGDSALYLCASSLAGPFTDTQYFGPGTRLTVL.

This rearrangement joins TRBV5-4 to TRBJ1-2; D might be TRBD1 (5 bases). V shed 0 bases and J shed 3 bases, with 9 bases lying between them. Germline V gene sequence: CDR1 SGHNT, CDR2 YYREEE (reference sequence). CDR3 size: 14 residues. CDR3 residues: CASSLVGVDYGYTF. The DNA for the CDR3 is TGTGCCAGCAGCTTGGTAGGGGTTGACTATGGCTACACCTTC.

The chain links TRBV13 to TRBJ2-7; 7 bases are shared with TRBD2. The DNA end favors TRBJ2-1, so the J call may be wrong. Germline assignment: CDR1 PRHDT and CDR2 FYEKMQ (reference sequence). The CDR3 is 15 amino acids. The CDR3 loop reads CASSLEGGDYNEQFF. The CDR3 DNA reads TGTGCCAGCAGCTTAGAGGGAGGGGACTACAATGAGCAGTTCTTC.

The rearrangement uses TRBV11-2 and TRBJ2-1; D is perhaps TRBD2 (5 bases). This CDR3 spans 17 amino acids. The V gene lost 2 bases and the J gene lost 4 bases, with 18 bases spanning the gap. Germline CDR1 and CDR2: SGHAT and FQNNGV. The CDR3 sequence: CASSLRRMVASYNEQFF. The DNA for the CDR3 is TGTGCCAGCAGCTTAAGGAGGATGGTAGCTTCTTACAATGAGCAGTTCTTC.

The chain combines TRBV28 with TRBJ1-1; possibly TRBD1 for D (5 bases). Trimming removed 6 bases at V and 5 bases at J, with 16 bases between. There are 14 residues in the CDR3. Germline-derived CDR1 and CDR2 are MDHEN and SYDVKM. In DNA, the CDR3 is TGTGCCAGCAGACGCGACCCGGGGGGTACTGAAGCTTTCTTT. Translating it yields CASRRDPGGTEAFF.

The chain is built from TRBV28 and TRBJ1-5, with D possibly being TRBD1 (5 bases). This CDR3 contains 19 residues. The V gene lost 7 bases and the J gene lost 3 bases, with 28 bases spanning the gap. Germline values: CDR1 MDHEN, CDR2 SYDVKM. Here the CDR3 DNA reads TGTGCCAGCACCCCCTTATATTTGTGGGGCCGTTCACCCAATCAGCCCCAGCATTTT. Residues: CASTPLYLWGRSPNQPQHF.

Concerning this clone itself: Other DNA sequences in this sample translate to the same CDR3. V usage is TRBV5-1 and J usage is TRBJ2-1; TRBD2 aligns across 7 bases. Trimming removed 0 bases from V and 0 bases from J; junction bases left unmatched: 3. The V gene's germline CDR1 is SGHRS and CDR2 YFSETQ. The CDR3 is 16 residues long. CDR3 bases: TGCGCCAGCAGCTTGGGCGGGGGAAGCTCCTACAATGAGCAGTTCTTC. This sequence encodes CASSLGGGSSYNEQFF.

In this sample, this clone turned up a few times. The CDR3 coding sequence is TGTGCCAGCAGTTACCTACAGGGTTCACCCCTCCACTTT. Protein sequence: CASSYLQGSPLHF. The chain carries TRBV6-5 and TRBJ1-6; tentatively, D is TRBD1 (6 bases). This CDR3 comprises 13 residues. Germline loops: CDR1 MNHEY, CDR2 SVGAGI. Trimming pared 2 bases from V and 9 bases from J, leaving 8 bases between.

This clone has a handful of counts. J is TRBJ2-1 and V is TRBV5-4, with TRBD2 matching over 7 bases. Germline V gene data show CDR1 as SGHNT and CDR2 as YYREEE (reference sequence). V shed 4 bases and J 0 bases; nucleotides not matched to a gene: 10. The CDR3 spans 17 residues. CDR3 sequence reads: CASSPGRGTSSYNEQFF. Written as DNA, the CDR3 is TGTGCCAGCAGCCCGGGGCGGGGGACTTCCTCCTACAATGAGCAGTTCTTC.

V is TRBV7-8 and J is TRBJ2-5; TRBD1 matches at 9 bases. This CDR3 has 17 amino acids. V lost 4 bases to trimming and J lost 3 bases; unmatched junction nucleotides: 12. From germline, CDR1 is SGHVS and CDR2 FQNEAQ. CDR3 protein: CASSSLGQGSVEETQYF. For the CDR3, the DNA is TGTGCCAGCAGCTCACTGGGACAGGGAAGCGTGGAAGAGACCCAGTACTTC.

The J gene is TRBJ2-7, the V gene TRBV29-1, with TRBD2 as a possible D gene (7 bases). The V end was cut by 6 bases, the J end by 5 bases, with 20 bases between. Germline V gene lookup returns CDR1 SQVTM and CDR2 ANQGSEA. This CDR3 is built from 14 residues. The CDR3 bases are TGCAGCGTGTTCCTGGGGGGGGCGGGCCACGAGCAGTACTTC. It translates to CSVFLGGAGHEQYF.

The genes are TRBV7-2 and TRBJ1-2, with a tentative D call TRBD1 (6 bases). V lost 3 bases and J lost 8, with 19 bases in between. Germline values: CDR1 SGHTA, CDR2 FQGNSA. The CDR3 runs to 15 residues. In nucleotides, the CDR3 is TGTGCCAGCAGCTTGGACGCCAGGGGATTGGGGGGCTACACCTTC. Translating it yields CASSLDARGLGGYTF.

This CDR3 reads CASSLGLAGGSEQYF. The CDR3 region has the DNA TGTGCCAGCAGCCTCGGACTAGCGGGGGGGTCCGAGCAGTACTTC. The genes are TRBV7-2 and TRBJ2-7, with 15 bases lining up with TRBD2. The ends lost 5 bases at V and 6 bases at J; junction bases unmatched: 5. CDR1 SGHTA and CDR2 FQGNSA come from the germline V gene. The CDR3 totals 15 residues.

The table lists this clone with a count of one. The chain links TRBV5-1 to TRBJ1-1; 9 bases line up with TRBD1. Trimming took 7 bases from V and 5 from J; bases not matched to a gene: 9. CDR1 and CDR2 (germline): SGHRS, YFSETQ. CDR3 size: 14 residues. The CDR3 DNA reads as TGCGCCAGCTCCAAATACAGGGGGCGGACTGAAGCTTTCTTT. This codes for CASSKYRGRTEAFF.

CDR3 nucleotide sequence: TGTGCCCCCTGCCTCCGGGACAGGCAAACCTACGAGCAGTACTTC. It yields the protein CAPCLRDRQTYEQYF. The rearrangement links TRBV28 to TRBJ2-7; TRBD1 matches at 8 bases. The CDR3 runs to 15 residues. Germline CDR1 is MDHEN and CDR2 is SYDVKM. V was pared by 11 bases and J by 2 bases, with 14 bases of the junction left unmatched.

This clone was detected a few times. This chain connects TRBV19 to TRBJ2-6; the match to TRBD1 covers 7 bases. With V trimmed by 5 bases and J by 4 bases, 5 bases remained unmatched. CDR3 length: 15 residues. Germline-derived CDR1 and CDR2 are LNHDA and SQIVND (reference sequence). The CDR3 DNA reads as TGTGCCAGTAGTTCCAGGGGGTACGGGGCCAACGTCCTGACTTTC. Amino acids: CASSSRGYGANVLTF.

This chain uses TRBV7-9 with TRBJ2-1; D possibly corresponds to TRBD1 (6 bases). Between the trimmed V and J ends, which lost 0 bases and 4 bases, there was a span of 7 bases. This CDR3 has 14 residues. Per the germline V gene, CDR1 is SEHNR and CDR2 is FQNEAQ (reference sequence). The CDR3 spells CASSLAQGYNEQFF. The CDR3 DNA follows: TGTGCCAGCAGCTTAGCGCAGGGGTACAATGAGCAGTTCTTC.